Shown below are 17 T cell receptor beta chains from a single sample sequenced in a study of CD8 T cells in ankylosing spondylitis. Whole-study findings and limits: Seemingly distinctive of ankylosing spondylitis blood was a TCR beta motif formed by eight highly homologous variants.

TCRdb re-called the 5' RACE reads through MiXCR, storing one row per CDR3 protein. The table records roughly 220,000 distinct CDR3 sequences, 15% to 20% of them present only once. These receptors' antigens are unknown. The sequencing input was blood, either unsorted or a sorted T cell fraction (not recorded which). Receptors originate from a male donor with ankylosing spondylitis.

This clonotype was seen only a few times. The chain is built from TRBV20-1 and TRBJ2-1, with 9 bases identical to TRBD2. CDR1 is DFQATT, CDR2 SNEGSKA, per germline (reference sequence). The trim removed 2 bases at V and 5 bases at J, leaving 7 bases unmatched. There are 15 residues in the CDR3. This CDR3 reads CSARPLAGYHNEQFF. The CDR3 coding sequence is TGCAGTGCTAGACCTCTAGCGGGGTACCACAATGAGCAGTTCTTC.

This clonotype was seen many times. The rearrangement links TRBV12-3 or TRBV12-4 to TRBJ2-4; D unresolved. V lost 5 bases and J 0 bases, leaving 8 bases between the germline ends. The CDR3 contains 14 residues. This CDR3 reads CASSVTLAKNIQYF. The CDR3 DNA is TGTGCCAGCAGTGTCACACTAGCCAAAAACATTCAGTACTTC.

J is TRBJ2-1 and V is TRBV20-1; TRBD2 is a possible D gene (5 bases). CDR3 length: 17 residues. CDR1 is DFQATT and CDR2 is SNEGSKA in the germline V gene (reference sequence). V shed 2 bases and J shed 4 bases, with 21 bases lying between them. CDR3 region: CSARNRLVARTYNEQFF. CDR3 sequence (DNA): TGCAGTGCTAGAAATCGGCTTGTGGCCAGGACTTACAATGAGCAGTTCTTC.

This chain links TRBV11-2 with TRBJ2-7; no clear D gene. Trimming cost V 1 base and J 9 bases, with 19 bases left between them. The CDR3 length is 15 residues. Germline CDR1 is SGHAT and CDR2 is FQNNGV. CDR3 in DNA: TGTGCCAGCAGCTTAGTCGCAGTTAATTCTATATCGCAGTACTTC. It is translated as CASSLVAVNSISQYF. Based on the CDR3 plus reference TRBV11-2 and TRBJ2-7, the full variable domain is EAGVAQSPRYKIIEKRQSVAFWCNPISGHATLYWYQQILGQGPKLLIQFQNNGVVDDSQLPKDRFSAERLKGVDSTLKIQPAKLEDSAVYLCASSLVAVNSISQYFGPGTRLTVT.

V and J are TRBV29-1 and TRBJ2-7, with D possibly TRBD1 on 5 matching bases. Looked up from germline, CDR1 is SQVTM and CDR2 is ANQGSEA. This CDR3 region has 12 residues. The V and J ends lost 4 bases and 4 bases respectively, with 11 bases between them. The CDR3, as DNA: TGCAGCGTTGTCTCCCAGGGATACGAGCAGTACTTC. Its translation: CSVVSQGYEQYF.

The chain recombines TRBV5-8 with TRBJ2-4; 9 bases are a match to TRBD1. CDR1 and CDR2 (germline): SGHTS, YDEGEE. This CDR3 is 14 amino acids long. V trimming: 4 bases; J trimming: 6 bases; junction bases outside the gene matches: 5. CDR3 region: CASSRGQGRNIQYF. The CDR3 region has the DNA TGTGCCAGCAGCCGGGGACAGGGTAGAAACATTCAGTACTTC.

The chain recombines TRBV6-2 or TRBV6-3 with TRBJ2-1, with 8 bases identical to TRBD1. The V gene end was trimmed by 7 bases and the J gene end by 1 base; junction bases not matched to a gene: 15. The CDR3 loop spans 18 amino acids. Germline assignment: CDR1 MNHEY and CDR2 SVGEGT. The CDR3 sequence: CASTPTGVRYRSYNEQFF. DNA for the CDR3: TGTGCCAGCACCCCGACAGGGGTTCGTTATCGGTCCTACAATGAGCAGTTCTTC.

This clonotype has more than one count but fewer than ten. The chain joins TRBV5-1 to TRBJ1-2; 8 bases match TRBD1. The V gene's germline CDR1 is SGHRS and CDR2 YFSETQ. Unmatched junction bases numbered 9, after V lost 1 base and J lost 4 bases. CDR3 size: 16 residues. The DNA of the CDR3 is TGCGCCAGCAGCTTGACGACAGGGGAATCCATCTATGGCTACACCTTC. Protein: CASSLTTGESIYGYTF.

This clonotype appeared many times. The chain has TRBV29-1 and TRBJ2-1; TRBD2 might be the D (6 bases). Between the trimmed V and J ends, which lost 4 bases and 10 bases, there was a span of 14 bases. The CDR3 spans 12 residues. The germline gives CDR1 SQVTM, CDR2 ANQGSEA. CDR3 sequence reads: CSVVWVGGEQFF. The CDR3 nucleotides read TGCAGCGTTGTCTGGGTGGGAGGCGAGCAGTTCTTC.

This clonotype has just a few counts. The chain couples TRBV12-3 or TRBV12-4 to TRBJ2-3, with 9 bases matching TRBD2. The CDR3 is 18 amino acids. J was trimmed by 5 bases and V by 3 bases; bases with no gene match: 15. CDR3 DNA: TGTGCCAGCAGTTTCTCCCTTGATCTACTAGCGGGCGGAGATACGCAGTATTTT. It encodes CASSFSLDLLAGGDTQYF.

The rearrangement uses TRBV12-3 or TRBV12-4 and TRBJ2-1; the D call may be TRBD1 or TRBD2 (6 bases each). This CDR3 is built from 15 residues. V was pared by 3 bases and J by 5 bases, with 14 bases between. DNA of the CDR3: TGTGCCAGCAGTTTGGGGGGCGCTCTCAACAATGAGCAGTTCTTC. Translated: CASSLGGALNNEQFF.

The rearrangement uses TRBV7-9 and TRBJ2-1; D uncertain. Germline CDR1 and CDR2: SEHNR and FQNEAQ (reference sequence). The CDR3 covers 12 residues. Trimming took off 6 bases at V and 7 bases at J, with 10 bases between the two ends. This CDR3 reads CASSSLRNEQFF. The CDR3 DNA follows: TGTGCCAGCAGTTCCCTTAGAAATGAGCAGTTCTTC.

Only a few counts were recorded for this clonotype. The gene calls are TRBV7-2 and TRBJ2-3, with no clear D. The CDR3 is 13 amino acids. Germline CDR1 SGHTA, CDR2 FQGNSA. V was shortened by 2 bases and J by 6 bases, with 9 bases between the two germline ends. The CDR3 DNA reads TGTGCCAGCAGCTTATACGCCCCCGATACGCAGTATTTT. Its translation is CASSLYAPDTQYF.

The V and J genes are TRBV6-2 or TRBV6-3 and TRBJ2-1; no clear D gene. Germline V lookup: CDR1 MNHEY, CDR2 SVGEGT. V was trimmed by 2 bases and J by 3 bases, leaving 5 bases between them. The CDR3 covers 13 residues. The DNA of the CDR3 is TGTGCCAGCAGTTACGCAGTCTACAATGAGCAGTTCTTC. Encoded protein: CASSYAVYNEQFF.

This chain connects TRBV5-1 to TRBJ1-3; the D is unclear. CDR3 length: 17 amino acids. Trimming took off 2 bases at V and 0 bases at J, with 15 bases between the two ends. The germline V gene has CDR1 SGHRS and CDR2 YFSETQ. CDR3 protein: CASSFRTGGYSGNTIYF. The CDR3 nucleotides read TGCGCCAGCAGCTTCCGCACCGGCGGCTACTCTGGAAACACCATATATTTT.

This chain connects TRBV20-1 to TRBJ2-3; TRBD1 might be the D (6 bases). Germline V gene lookup returns CDR1 DFQATT and CDR2 SNEGSKA (reference sequence). Between the trimmed V and J ends, which lost 3 bases and 3 bases, there was a span of 16 bases. This CDR3 is built from 15 residues. CDR3 in DNA: TGCAGTGCTAGCCCTAGACAGGAGAGAACAGATACGCAGTATTTT. Translation gives CSASPRQERTDTQYF.

The chain uses TRBV4-1 and TRBJ2-3; possibly TRBD1 for D (5 bases). Between the trimmed V and J ends, which lost 5 bases and 2 bases, there was a span of 17 bases. Germline CDR1 reads MGHRA; CDR2 reads YSYEKL. The CDR3 extends over 16 amino acids. The CDR3 reads CASSGKGVPNTDTQYF. CDR3 DNA sequence: TGCGCCAGCAGCGGCAAAGGGGTCCCCAACACAGATACGCAGTATTTT.